This paragraph covers one T cell receptor (beta chain) sequence. Treatment indicated: roughly 19 received Ad26.COV2.S at low or high dose, single or two shots; roughly five received placebo; per-sample allocation not given. Samples were taken on day 63 after the first vaccine or placebo injection. The germline gives CDR1 MNHEY, CDR2 SVGAGI. The CDR3 length is 16 residues. V lost 4 bases and J lost 1; bases outside the gene matches: 5. TCRdb's table, derived via immunoSEQ multiplex PCR, lists solely in-frame clones and lacks some. The table lists about 500,000 clones, about nine tenths of them singletons. This entry belongs to a study of Ad26.COV2.S vaccination and SARS-CoV-2 variants.

The source is a person between 18 and 65 years old who received the Ad26.COV2.S COVID-19 vaccine or a placebo. This material consisted of peripheral blood, taken in a trial of Ad26.COV2.S vaccine versus placebo. This chain uses TRBV6-5 with TRBJ1-2, with TRBD1 matching over 11 bases. The DNA of the CDR3 is TGTGCCAGCAGTTCAGGACAGGGGGCCGGTAACTATGGCTACACCTTC. It encodes CASSSGQGAGNYGYTF.